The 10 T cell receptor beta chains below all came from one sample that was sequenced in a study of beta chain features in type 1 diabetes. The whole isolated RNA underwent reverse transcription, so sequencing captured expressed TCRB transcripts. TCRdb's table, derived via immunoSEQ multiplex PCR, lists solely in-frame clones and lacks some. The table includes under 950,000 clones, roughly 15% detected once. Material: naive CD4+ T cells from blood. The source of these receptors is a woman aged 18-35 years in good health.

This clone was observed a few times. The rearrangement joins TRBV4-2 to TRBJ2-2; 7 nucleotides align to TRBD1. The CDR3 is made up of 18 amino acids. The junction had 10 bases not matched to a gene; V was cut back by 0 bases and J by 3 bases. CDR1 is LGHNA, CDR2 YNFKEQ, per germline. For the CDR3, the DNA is TGTGCCAGCAGCCAAGATACGCAGAGGGGGCGGCACACCGGGGAGCTGTTTTTT. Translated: CASSQDTQRGRHTGELFF.

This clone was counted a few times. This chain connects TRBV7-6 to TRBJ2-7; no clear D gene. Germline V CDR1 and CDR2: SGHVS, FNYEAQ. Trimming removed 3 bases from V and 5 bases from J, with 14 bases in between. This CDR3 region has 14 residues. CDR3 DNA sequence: TGTGCCAGCAGCTTGAGGTTCGGATTGGACGAGCAGTACTTC. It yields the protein CASSLRFGLDEQYF.

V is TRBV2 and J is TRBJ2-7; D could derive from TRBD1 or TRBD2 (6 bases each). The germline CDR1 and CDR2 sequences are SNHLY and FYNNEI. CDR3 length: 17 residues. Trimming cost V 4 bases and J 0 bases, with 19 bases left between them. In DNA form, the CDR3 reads TGTGCCAGCAGTGGAGGGGGGCGTCACAGCAGCTCCTACGAGCAGTACTTC. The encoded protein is CASSGGGRHSSSYEQYF.

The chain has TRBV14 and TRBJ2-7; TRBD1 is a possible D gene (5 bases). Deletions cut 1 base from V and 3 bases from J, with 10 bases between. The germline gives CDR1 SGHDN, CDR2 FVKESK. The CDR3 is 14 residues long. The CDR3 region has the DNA TGTGCCAGCAGCCAAGTTCAGGGCCGCTACGAGCAGTACTTC. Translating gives CASSQVQGRYEQYF.

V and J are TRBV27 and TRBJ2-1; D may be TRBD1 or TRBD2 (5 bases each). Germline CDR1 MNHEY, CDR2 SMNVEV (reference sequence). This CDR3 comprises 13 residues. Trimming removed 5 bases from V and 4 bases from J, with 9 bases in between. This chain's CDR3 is CASSRDGYNEQFF. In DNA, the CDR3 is TGTGCCAGCAGTAGGGACGGTTACAATGAGCAGTTCTTC.

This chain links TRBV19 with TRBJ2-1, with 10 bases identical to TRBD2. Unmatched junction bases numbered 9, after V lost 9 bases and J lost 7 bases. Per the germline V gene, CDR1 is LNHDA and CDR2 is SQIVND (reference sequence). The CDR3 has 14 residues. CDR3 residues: CASGPGLAYNEQFF. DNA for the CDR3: TGTGCCAGCGGACCGGGACTAGCGTATAATGAGCAGTTCTTC.

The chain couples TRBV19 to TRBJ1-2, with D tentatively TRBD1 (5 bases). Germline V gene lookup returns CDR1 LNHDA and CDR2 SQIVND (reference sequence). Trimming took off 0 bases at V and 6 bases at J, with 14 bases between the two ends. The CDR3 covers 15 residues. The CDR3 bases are TGTGCCAGTAGTATAGATCATGGCAGGGTGGATGGCTACACCTTC. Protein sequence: CASSIDHGRVDGYTF.

The CDR3 nucleotides are TGTGCCAGCAAATCTGGGGCCGTCTATGGCTACACCTTC. This gives the protein CASKSGAVYGYTF. The V and J genes are TRBV6-1 and TRBJ1-2; tentative D call: TRBD1 (5 bases). Germline lookup yields CDR1 MNHNS and CDR2 SASEGT. V lost 7 bases and J lost 4, with 13 bases in between. The CDR3 is 13 amino acids.

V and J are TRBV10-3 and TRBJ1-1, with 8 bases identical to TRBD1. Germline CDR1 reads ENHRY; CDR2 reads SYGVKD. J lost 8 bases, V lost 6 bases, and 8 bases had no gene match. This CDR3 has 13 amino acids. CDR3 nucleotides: TGTGCCATCAGCGAAACCAGGACAGGGGAAGCTTTCTTT. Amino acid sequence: CAISETRTGEAFF.

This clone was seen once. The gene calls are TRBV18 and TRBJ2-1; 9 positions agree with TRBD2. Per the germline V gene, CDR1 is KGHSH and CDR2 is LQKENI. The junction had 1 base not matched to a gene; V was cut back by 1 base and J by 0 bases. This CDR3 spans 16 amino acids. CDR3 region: CASSPLAGDSYNEQFF. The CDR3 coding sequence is TGTGCCAGCTCACCACTAGCGGGAGACTCCTACAATGAGCAGTTCTTC.